Below, one TCR beta chain is given with its context. No cognate antigen has been identified for it. Base qualities were left out, and no much larger clone turns up one base away. The library was made by 5' RACE. Sequenced on an Illumina HiSeq 2500. A second PCR of about 6 to 11 cycles was performed with a sample-barcoded 5' primer and a J-beta primer mix. A unique molecular identifier was introduced onto each TCR beta cDNA molecule by a template-switch 5' adaptor carrying 12 random nucleotides. At least 2.5 million CDR3-containing paired-end reads were obtained from each sample. The Mint cDNA synthesis kit, primed by a TRBC-specific oligonucleotide, was used to synthesize first-strand cDNA from all RNA. Following uracil-DNA glycosylase treatment, a first 18-cycle PCR with universal primers M1SS and BC2_uni_R was performed on all cDNA. From the authors' description of their analysis: Each sample was normalized by randomly selecting 1 million high-quality reads, each carrying a distinct molecular identifier. Instead of being binned into consensus sequences, reads with shared molecular identifiers were discarded. MiTCR, run with a Q25 quality threshold and the strictest error-elimination algorithm, handled CDR3 identification, clonotype clustering and error correction. A nonparametric unseen species model with Euler transformation was used to estimate lower-bound total TCR beta diversity. TCRdb reran the public reads through fastp at Q25 and MiXCR, keeping productive beta chains. Rows are combined by CDR3 protein, so each entry shows the most common genes and DNA. These V and J calls are TCRdb output, not the study's own analysis. The sample table contains around 710,000 distinct CDR3 sequences; only one count was recorded for about 42% of them. 20% to 25% of the sample rests with the top ten.

This entry belongs to a study of blood T cells in healthy people across ages (dated by TCRdb to between 2015 and 2016). For the study in its entirety: In model experiments, roughly one uniquely barcoded TCR beta cDNA molecule per two T cells was captured by template switching. To track age-related changes in TCR beta repertoire diversity, the study relied on deep sequencing normalized with unique cDNA molecular identifiers. The donors were split into four age groups: young (average around 17 years), middle-aged (around 40), aged (roughly 60) and long-lived (over 80). Donors of different ages were randomly distributed across sequencing lanes to avoid experimental bias. Two additional independent replicas of 1 million unique cDNA reads from the same blood draw were analyzed for two donors (one aged 18 to 29 and one aged 80 or older). Beyond this particular receptor, the publication reports: Estimates of total diversity based on one million sequenced T cells were considered lower bounds and underestimates. A strong correlation was found between observed TCR beta diversity and the percentage of naive T cells measured by flow cytometry. The long-lived group showed more naive CD4+ T cells, fewer expanded clones and increased TCR diversity than the aged group, suggesting age selection. Observed TCR beta diversity per million T cells fell roughly linearly with age, and a significant reduction was already apparent by age around 40. Because profiling used bulk unsorted PBMCs, naive and antigen-experienced compartments could not be compared conclusively. The CMV infection status of donors was not known, potentially confounding age-related changes in expanded clonotypes.

The donors were about 40 Caucasian individuals from Russia, aged about 6 to 100 years, who were systemically healthy. About 9.1 milliliters of peripheral blood were collected from each donor into EDTA-treated Vacutainer tubes. Ficoll-Paque density-gradient centrifugation was used to isolate PBMCs, with at least 7 million per sample. Total RNA was extracted from PBMCs with Trizol reagent, with at least 6 micrograms obtained per sample. For every donor, an aliquot of PBMCs went through flow cytometry to measure the percentages of naive CD45RAhigh/CD27high T cells. Including cysteine and phenylalanine, the CDR3 has 17 amino acids. The sequence is cut down to CDR3 DNA, 51 bases in frame from base 1. The germline ends are 19 bases apart after V is trimmed by 0 bases and J by 6 bases. From a lookup of the germline V gene, CDR1 and CDR2 are SGHRS and YFSETQ.

The rearranged segments are TRBV5-1 and TRBJ2-1, with the D gene uncertain. The receptor comes from a woman aged 60-70 years in good health. The sample comprised blood. The nucleotide sequence reads as follows: TGCGCCAGCAGCTTGGAGCTGGCAGGAAGTCTGGGCAATGAGCAGTTCTTC. Translation gives CASSLELAGSLGNEQFF.